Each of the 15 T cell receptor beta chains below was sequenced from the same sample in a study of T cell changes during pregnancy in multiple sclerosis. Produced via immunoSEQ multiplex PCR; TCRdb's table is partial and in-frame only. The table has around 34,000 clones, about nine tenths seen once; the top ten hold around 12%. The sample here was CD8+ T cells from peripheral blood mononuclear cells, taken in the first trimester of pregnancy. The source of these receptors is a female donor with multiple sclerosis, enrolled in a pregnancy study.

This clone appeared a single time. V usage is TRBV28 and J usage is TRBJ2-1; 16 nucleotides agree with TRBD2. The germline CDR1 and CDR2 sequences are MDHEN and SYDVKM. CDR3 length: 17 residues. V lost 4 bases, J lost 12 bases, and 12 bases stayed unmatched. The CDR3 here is CASSSVPGTSGRAMQFF. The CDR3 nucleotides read TGTGCCAGCAGTTCAGTCCCCGGGACTAGCGGGAGGGCTATGCAGTTCTTC. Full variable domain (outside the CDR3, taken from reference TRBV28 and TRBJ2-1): DVKVTQSSRYLVKRTGEKVFLECVQDMDHENMFWYRQDPGLGLRLIYFSYDVKMKEKGDIPEGYSVSREKKERFSLILESASTNQTSMYLCASSSVPGTSGRAMQFFGPGTRLTVL.

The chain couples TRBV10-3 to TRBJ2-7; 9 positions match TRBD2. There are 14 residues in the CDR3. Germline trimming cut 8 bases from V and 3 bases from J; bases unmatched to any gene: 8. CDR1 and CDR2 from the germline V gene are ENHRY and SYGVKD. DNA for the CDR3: TGTGCCATCGGGGGACTAGCTATTCACTACGAGCAGTACTTC. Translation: CAIGGLAIHYEQYF.

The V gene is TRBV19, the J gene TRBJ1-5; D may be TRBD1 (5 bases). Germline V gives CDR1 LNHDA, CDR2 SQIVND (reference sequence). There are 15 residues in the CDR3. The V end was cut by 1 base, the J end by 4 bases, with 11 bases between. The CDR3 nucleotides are TGTGCCAGTAGTATAGCCGACAGTCTAAATCAGCCCCAGCATTTT. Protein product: CASSIADSLNQPQHF.

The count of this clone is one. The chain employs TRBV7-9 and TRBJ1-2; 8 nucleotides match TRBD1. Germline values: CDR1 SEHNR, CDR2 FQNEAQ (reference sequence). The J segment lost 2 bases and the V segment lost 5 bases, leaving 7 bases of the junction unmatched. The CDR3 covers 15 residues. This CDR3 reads CASSTSGTGNYGYTF. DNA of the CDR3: TGTGCCAGCAGCACCTCCGGGACAGGAAACTATGGCTACACCTTC.

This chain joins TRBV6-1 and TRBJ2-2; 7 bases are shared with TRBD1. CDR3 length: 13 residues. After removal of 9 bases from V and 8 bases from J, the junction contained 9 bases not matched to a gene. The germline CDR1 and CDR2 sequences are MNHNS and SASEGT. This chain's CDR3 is CASLQGLLGELFF. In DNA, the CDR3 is TGTGCCAGTTTACAGGGGTTACTTGGGGAGCTGTTTTTT.

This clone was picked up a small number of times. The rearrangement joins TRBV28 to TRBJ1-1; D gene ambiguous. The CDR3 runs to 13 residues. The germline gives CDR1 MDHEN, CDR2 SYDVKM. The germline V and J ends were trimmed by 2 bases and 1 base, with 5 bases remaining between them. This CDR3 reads CASSLPENTEAFF. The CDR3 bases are TGTGCCAGCAGTTTACCAGAGAACACTGAAGCTTTCTTT. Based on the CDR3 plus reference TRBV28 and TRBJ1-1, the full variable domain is DVKVTQSSRYLVKRTGEKVFLECVQDMDHENMFWYRQDPGLGLRLIYFSYDVKMKEKGDIPEGYSVSREKKERFSLILESASTNQTSMYLCASSLPENTEAFFGQGTRLTVV.

The CDR3 nucleotides are TGTGCCAGCAGCTTAGTTGTTAGCGGGGTACAAGAGACCCAGTACTTC. This translates into CASSLVVSGVQETQYF. The chain employs TRBV7-9 and TRBJ2-5, with 8 bases that match TRBD2. There are 16 residues in the CDR3. The germline CDR1 and CDR2 sequences are SEHNR and FQNEAQ (reference sequence). V shed 1 base and J 2 bases; nucleotides not matched to a gene: 6. The complete variable domain, with remaining parts taken from reference TRBV7-9 and TRBJ2-5, reads DTGVSQNPRHKITKRGQNVTFRCDPISEHNRLYWYRQTLGQGPEFLTYFQNEAQLEKSRLLSDRFSAERPKGSFSTLEIQRTEQGDSAMYLCASSLVVSGVQETQYFGPGTRLLVL.

CDR3 region: CSTQGQGANEQYF. The CDR3 nucleotides are TGCAGCACCCAGGGACAGGGGGCCAACGAGCAGTACTTC. The chain carries TRBV29-1 and TRBJ2-7; 12 bases map to TRBD1. Per the germline V gene, CDR1 is SQVTM and CDR2 is ANQGSEA. There are 13 residues in the CDR3. Trimming took 8 bases from V and 5 from J; bases not matched to a gene: 7.

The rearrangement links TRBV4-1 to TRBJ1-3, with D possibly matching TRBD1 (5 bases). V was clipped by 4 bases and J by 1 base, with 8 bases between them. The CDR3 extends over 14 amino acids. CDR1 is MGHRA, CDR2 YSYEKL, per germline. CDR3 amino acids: CASSLGLSGNTIYF. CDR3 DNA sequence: TGCGCCAGCAGCCTGGGACTTTCTGGAAACACCATATATTTT.

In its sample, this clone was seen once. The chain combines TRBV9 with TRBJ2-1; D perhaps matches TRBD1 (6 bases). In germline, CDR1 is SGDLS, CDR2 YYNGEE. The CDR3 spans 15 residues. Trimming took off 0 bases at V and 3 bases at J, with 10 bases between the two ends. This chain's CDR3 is CASSVEGGNYNEQFF. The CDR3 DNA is TGTGCCAGCAGCGTAGAAGGGGGAAACTACAATGAGCAGTTCTTC.

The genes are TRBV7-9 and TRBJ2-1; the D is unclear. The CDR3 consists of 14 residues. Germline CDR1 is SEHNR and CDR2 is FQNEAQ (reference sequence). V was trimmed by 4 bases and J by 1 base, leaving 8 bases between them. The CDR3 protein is CASSSVISYNEQFF. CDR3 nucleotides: TGTGCCAGCAGCTCGGTAATTTCCTACAATGAGCAGTTCTTC.

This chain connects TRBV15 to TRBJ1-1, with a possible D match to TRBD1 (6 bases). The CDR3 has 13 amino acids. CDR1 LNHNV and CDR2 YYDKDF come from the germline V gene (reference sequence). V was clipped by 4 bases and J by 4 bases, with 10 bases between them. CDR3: CATSKGVSTEAFF. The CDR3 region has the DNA TGTGCCACCAGCAAGGGGGTATCCACTGAAGCTTTCTTT.

DNA of the CDR3: TGTGCCAGCAGTCTTACCTTACAGGGGGCAGGGACCCAGTACTTC. Amino acid sequence: CASSLTLQGAGTQYF. The genes are TRBV28 and TRBJ2-5; 9 bases line up with TRBD1. The CDR3 totals 15 residues. Trimming removed 5 bases from V and 7 bases from J; junction bases left unmatched: 11. Germline V gives CDR1 MDHEN, CDR2 SYDVKM.

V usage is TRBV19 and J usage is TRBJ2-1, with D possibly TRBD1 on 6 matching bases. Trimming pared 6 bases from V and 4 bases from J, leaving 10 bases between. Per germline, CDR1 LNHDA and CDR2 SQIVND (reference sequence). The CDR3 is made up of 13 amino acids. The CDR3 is CASREGQYNEQFF. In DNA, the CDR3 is TGTGCCAGTAGAGAAGGACAGTACAATGAGCAGTTCTTC.

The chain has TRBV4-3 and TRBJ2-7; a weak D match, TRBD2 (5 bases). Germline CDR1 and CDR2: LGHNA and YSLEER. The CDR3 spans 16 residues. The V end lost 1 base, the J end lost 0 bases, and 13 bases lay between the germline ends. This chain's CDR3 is CASSQVMDSSSYEQYF. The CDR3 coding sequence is TGCGCCAGCAGCCAAGTTATGGACTCCAGCTCCTACGAGCAGTACTTC.